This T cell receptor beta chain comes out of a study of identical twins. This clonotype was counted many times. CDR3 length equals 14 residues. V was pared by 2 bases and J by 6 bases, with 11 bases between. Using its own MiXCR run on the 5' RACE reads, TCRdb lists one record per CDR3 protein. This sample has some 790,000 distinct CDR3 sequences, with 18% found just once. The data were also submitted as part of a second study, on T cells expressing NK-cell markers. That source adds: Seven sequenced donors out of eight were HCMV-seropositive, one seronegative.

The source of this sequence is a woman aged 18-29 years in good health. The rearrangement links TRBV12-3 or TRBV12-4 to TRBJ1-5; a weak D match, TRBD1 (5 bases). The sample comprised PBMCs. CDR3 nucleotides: TGTGCCAGCAGTTTACTCAGGGTAGCTCAGCCCCAGCATTTT. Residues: CASSLLRVAQPQHF.